The sequence of this TCR beta chain was determined in a study of response to subunit inactivated influenza vaccine. This clonotype was counted many times. The target antigen is unknown. Study observations and caveats: The study's authors posited that every seasonal influenza vaccination enlists few new T cells.

V lost 0 bases and J lost 4, with 13 bases in between. There are 16 residues in the CDR3. CDR1 and CDR2 (germline): SGDLS, YYNGEE. TCRdb reprocessed the RT-PCR reads with MiXCR, giving one entry per CDR3 protein. Found here are hundreds of thousands of distinct CDR3 sequences, 6% to 9% of them singletons; the top ten hold roughly 13%. The TCR comes from a man aged 45-69 years who received an inactivated influenza vaccine. The chain uses TRBV9 and TRBJ2-2; D gene ambiguous. Sample: PBMCs from blood, taken about 23 months after vaccination. CDR3 bases: TGTGCCAGCAGCGTAGACGGCAGTGGATCCACCGGGGAGCTGTTTTTT. Its protein product is CASSVDGSGSTGELFF. Drawing the rest from reference TRBV9 and TRBJ2-2, the complete variable domain is DSGVTQTPKHLITATGQRVTLRCSPRSGDLSVYWYQQSLDQGLQFLIQYYNGEERAKGNILERFSAQQFPDLHSELNLSSLELGDSALYFCASSVDGSGSTGELFFGEGSRLTVL.